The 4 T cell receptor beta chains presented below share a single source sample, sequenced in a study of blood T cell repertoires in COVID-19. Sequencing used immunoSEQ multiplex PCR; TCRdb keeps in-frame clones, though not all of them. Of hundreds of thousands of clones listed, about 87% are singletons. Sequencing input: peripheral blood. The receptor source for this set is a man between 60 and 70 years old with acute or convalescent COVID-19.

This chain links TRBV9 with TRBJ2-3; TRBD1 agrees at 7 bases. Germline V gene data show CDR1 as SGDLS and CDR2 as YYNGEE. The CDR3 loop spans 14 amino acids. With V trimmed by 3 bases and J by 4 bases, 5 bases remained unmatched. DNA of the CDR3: TGTGCCAGCAGCGCCGGGACAGTCGCAGATACGCAGTATTTT. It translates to CASSAGTVADTQYF.

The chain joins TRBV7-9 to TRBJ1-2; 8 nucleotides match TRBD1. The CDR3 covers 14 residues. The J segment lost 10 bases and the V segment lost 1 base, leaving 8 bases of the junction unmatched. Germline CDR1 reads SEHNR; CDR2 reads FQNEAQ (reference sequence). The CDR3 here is CASSLVSGGNAYTF. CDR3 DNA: TGTGCCAGCAGCTTAGTCTCAGGGGGCAATGCCTACACCTTC.

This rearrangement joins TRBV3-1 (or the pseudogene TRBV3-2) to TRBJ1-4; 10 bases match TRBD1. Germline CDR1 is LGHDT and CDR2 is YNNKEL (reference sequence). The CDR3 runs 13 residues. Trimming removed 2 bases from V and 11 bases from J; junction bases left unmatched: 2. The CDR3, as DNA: TGTGCCAGCAGCCAAAGGACAGGGGGGAAACTGTTTTTT. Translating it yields CASSQRTGGKLFF.

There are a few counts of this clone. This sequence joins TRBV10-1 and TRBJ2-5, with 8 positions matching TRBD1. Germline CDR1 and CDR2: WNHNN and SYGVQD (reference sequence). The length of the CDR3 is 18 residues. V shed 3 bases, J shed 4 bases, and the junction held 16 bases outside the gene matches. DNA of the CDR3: TGCGCCAGCAGTGAATCAGGTATTCTGGGACAGGTGGCAGAGACCCAGTACTTC. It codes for CASSESGILGQVAETQYF.